What follows are 21 T cell receptor beta chains derived from one specimen sequenced in a study of blood T cell repertoires in COVID-19. TCRdb's copy holds only in-frame clones and misses some; the assay was immunoSEQ multiplex PCR. The sample has some 42,000 clones, 88% seen once. The sequenced sample consisted of peripheral blood. These receptors all stem from a human donor in a cohort sampled during active COVID-19.

The chain employs TRBV25-1 and TRBJ2-3, with a possible D match to TRBD2 (7 bases). With 3 bases removed from V and 4 bases from J, the gap between germline ends came to 14 bases. In germline, CDR1 is MGHDK, CDR2 SYGVNS. The CDR3 spans 15 residues. Here the CDR3 reads CASSERGGRADTQYF. CDR3 DNA: TGTGCCAGCAGTGAGAGGGGGGGGAGAGCAGATACGCAGTATTTT. Full variable domain (rest looked up from reference TRBV25-1 and TRBJ2-3): EADIYQTPRYLVIGTGKKITLECSQTMGHDKMYWYQQDPGMELHLIHYSYGVNSTEKGDLSSESTVSRIRTEHFPLTLESARPSHTSQYLCASSERGGRADTQYFGPGTRLTVL.

V gene TRBV3-1 (or the pseudogene TRBV3-2) combines with J gene TRBJ1-5; TRBD1 is a possible D gene (5 bases). Germline V gene lookup returns CDR1 LGHDT and CDR2 YNNKEL (reference sequence). With 3 bases removed from V and 5 bases from J, the gap between germline ends came to 8 bases. This CDR3 is 13 amino acids long. The CDR3 loop reads CASSHQGDQPQHF. The CDR3 DNA reads TGTGCCAGCAGCCACCAGGGTGATCAGCCCCAGCATTTT.

The V gene is TRBV5-1, the J gene TRBJ2-2, with 10 bases identical to TRBD2. This CDR3 comprises 16 residues. The V gene's germline CDR1 is SGHRS and CDR2 YFSETQ. V was pared by 1 base and J by 7 bases, with 7 bases of the junction left unmatched. CDR3 coding DNA: TGCGCCAGCAGCTTGTCGCTAGCGGGAGCGAGCGGGGAGCTGTTTTTT. This translates into CASSLSLAGASGELFF.

J is TRBJ2-1 and V is TRBV11-3, with 12 nucleotides matching TRBD2. The length of the CDR3 is 16 residues. The V segment lost 4 bases and the J segment 8 bases; nucleotides outside the gene matches: 9. Germline V lookup: CDR1 SGHNT, CDR2 YENEEA. The CDR3 spells CASSSRLAGASDEQFF. The CDR3, as DNA: TGTGCCAGCAGCTCCAGACTAGCGGGAGCTAGCGATGAGCAGTTCTTC.

The chain recombines TRBV24-1 with TRBJ1-2; weak D call: TRBD1 (6 bases). Germline loops: CDR1 KGHDR, CDR2 SFDVKD. V lost 5 bases, J lost 5 bases, and 11 bases lay in between. The CDR3 consists of 13 residues. CDR3 sequence (DNA): TGTGCCACCAGTGCAGGGGTAGGGTATGGCTACACCTTC. This sequence encodes CATSAGVGYGYTF.

The chain recombines TRBV5-4 with TRBJ1-1; D may be TRBD1 (5 bases). CDR3 size: 14 residues. Germline CDR1 is SGHNT and CDR2 is YYREEE (reference sequence). With 0 bases removed from V and 0 bases from J, the gap between germline ends came to 6 bases. The CDR3 spells CASSLETVNTEAFF. DNA of the CDR3: TGTGCCAGCAGCTTGGAGACAGTGAACACTGAAGCTTTCTTT. The variable domain in full, with the rest retrieved from reference TRBV5-4 and TRBJ1-1, is ETGVTQSPTHLIKTRGQQVTLRCSSQSGHNTVSWYQQALGQGPQFIFQYYREEENGRGNFPPRFSGLQFPNYSSELNVNALELDDSALYLCASSLETVNTEAFFGQGTRLTVV.

The chain is built from TRBV6-5 and TRBJ1-2; D gene unclear. The CDR3 loop spans 14 amino acids. Per the germline V gene, CDR1 is MNHEY and CDR2 is SVGAGI. Trimming took off 6 bases at V and 1 base at J, with 12 bases between the two ends. CDR3 loop: CASSPDRGNYGYTF. In DNA, the CDR3 is TGTGCCAGCAGCCCCGATCGGGGTAACTATGGCTACACCTTC.

The genes are TRBV11-3 and TRBJ2-1; 10 positions agree with TRBD2. The V gene end was trimmed by 3 bases and the J gene end by 5 bases; junction bases not matched to a gene: 7. This CDR3 has 16 residues. Looked up from germline, CDR1 is SGHNT and CDR2 is YENEEA. The CDR3 region is CASSLERGGFNNEQFF. In DNA form, the CDR3 reads TGTGCCAGCAGCTTGGAGCGGGGGGGCTTCAACAATGAGCAGTTCTTC.

V and J are TRBV28 and TRBJ1-4; D not certain. The V end lost 7 bases, the J end lost 4 bases, and 10 bases lay between the germline ends. The CDR3 is made up of 13 amino acids. Germline CDR1 MDHEN, CDR2 SYDVKM. CDR3 in amino acids: CASNPGYNEKLFF. DNA of the CDR3: TGTGCCAGCAACCCGGGGTATAATGAAAAACTGTTTTTT.

V gene TRBV2 combines with J gene TRBJ2-7, with TRBD2 matching 9 bases. There are 15 residues in the CDR3. With V trimmed by 6 bases and J by 4 bases, 10 bases remained unmatched. Germline V gene data show CDR1 as SNHLY and CDR2 as FYNNEI. The CDR3: CASRTLAGAAYEQYF. As DNA, the CDR3 is TGTGCCAGCAGGACTTTAGCGGGGGCGGCGTACGAGCAGTACTTC.

The V call is TRBV6-5, the J call TRBJ1-1; D is possibly TRBD1 (6 bases). Germline CDR1 reads MNHEY; CDR2 reads SVGAGI. The CDR3 covers 15 residues. The V and J ends lost 6 bases and 2 bases respectively, with 16 bases between them. This chain's CDR3 is CASSTLTGHNTEAFF. In DNA, the CDR3 is TGTGCCAGCAGCACCCTGACAGGTCATAACACTGAAGCTTTCTTT.

About this clone itself: Germline is not matched at one junction end, which may reflect a read error. The chain links TRBV7-2 to TRBJ1-1; no clear D. Germline CDR1 is SGHTA and CDR2 is FQGNSA. CDR3 length: 14 residues. This chain's CDR3 is CASSLSHALTGAFF. CDR3 nucleotide sequence: TGTGCCAGCAGCTTAAGTCACGCTCTTACTGGAGCTTTCTTT. Looking up the rest from reference TRBV7-2 and TRBJ1-1 gives the full variable domain: GAGVSQSPSNKVTEKGKDVELRCDPISGHTALYWYRQSLGQGLEFLIYFQGNSAPDKSGLPSDRFSAERTGGSVSTLTIQRTQQEDSAVYLCASSLSHALTGAFFGQGTRLTVV.

This rearrangement joins TRBV9 to TRBJ1-2, with a weak D call TRBD1 (6 bases). V lost 0 bases and J 4 bases, leaving 7 bases between the germline ends. This CDR3 contains 13 residues. CDR1 is SGDLS and CDR2 is YYNGEE in the germline V gene. CDR3 residues: CASSVGQAYGYTF. Here the CDR3 DNA reads TGTGCCAGCAGCGTAGGACAGGCCTATGGCTACACCTTC.

The chain is built from TRBV9 and TRBJ1-5; D gene unclear. The V gene's germline CDR1 is SGDLS and CDR2 YYNGEE. Trimming shortened V by 0 bases and J by 6 bases, and 10 bases separated the two germline ends. CDR3 length: 14 residues. CDR3 DNA sequence: TGTGCCAGCAGCGTAGGAGAGTTACGTCAGCCCCAGCATTTT. It is translated as CASSVGELRQPQHF.

The gene calls are TRBV15 and TRBJ2-1, with TRBD2 matching 11 bases. This CDR3 has 18 amino acids. The V gene's germline CDR1 is LNHNV and CDR2 YYDKDF (reference sequence). Trimming removed 1 base from V and 6 bases from J; junction bases left unmatched: 11. CDR3 sequence (DNA): TGTGCCACCAGCAGAGCCCCCGGGAGGACTAGCGGGCGCAATGAGCAGTTCTTC. Protein sequence: CATSRAPGRTSGRNEQFF.

The chain has TRBV15 and TRBJ2-3; D is possibly TRBD2 (5 bases). Per germline, CDR1 LNHNV and CDR2 YYDKDF (reference sequence). The CDR3 is 16 amino acids. The germline V and J ends were trimmed by 5 bases and 0 bases, with 15 bases remaining between them. The CDR3 loop reads CATSPNRAASTDTQYF. DNA for the CDR3: TGTGCCACCAGCCCTAACCGAGCGGCTAGCACAGATACGCAGTATTTT.

This clone was found a few times. This chain links TRBV12-5 with TRBJ2-2; 12 bases match TRBD2. The CDR3 has 16 residues. Germline CDR1 is LGHNT and CDR2 is FRNRAP. Trimming took 4 bases from V and 4 from J; bases not matched to a gene: 4. DNA of the CDR3: TGTGCTAGTGGTTCTTCTAGCGGGGGGGCCACCGGGGAGCTGTTTTTT. Its translation is CASGSSSGGATGELFF. Based on the CDR3 plus reference TRBV12-5 and TRBJ2-2, the full variable domain is DARVTQTPRHKVTEMGQEVTMRCQPILGHNTVFWYRQTMMQGLELLAYFRNRAPLDDSGMPKDRFSAEMPDATLATLKIQPSEPRDSAVYFCASGSSSGGATGELFFGEGSRLTVL.

The chain links TRBV7-2 to TRBJ2-2; D is possibly TRBD1 (6 bases). V gave up 2 bases and J gave up 2 bases, with 12 bases separating them. Germline V lookup: CDR1 SGHTA, CDR2 FQGNSA. There are 16 residues in the CDR3. The CDR3, as DNA: TGTGCCAGCAGCTTAATCCCAGGGGAAAACACCGGGGAGCTGTTTTTT. The encoded protein is CASSLIPGENTGELFF.

A few counts support this clone. The chain is built from TRBV27 and TRBJ1-5; perhaps TRBD1 as D (6 bases). Germline V gene lookup returns CDR1 MNHEY and CDR2 SMNVEV (reference sequence). The germline V and J ends were trimmed by 3 bases and 6 bases, with 21 bases remaining between them. The CDR3 contains 17 residues. The CDR3 protein is CASSLLGPTGISQPQHF. The CDR3 region has the DNA TGTGCCAGCAGTTTGTTGGGGCCTACAGGGATCAGTCAGCCCCAGCATTTT.

The J gene is TRBJ2-5, the V gene TRBV28, with 15 bases aligning to TRBD2. Trimming removed 2 bases from V and 5 bases from J; junction bases left unmatched: 15. The germline V gene has CDR1 MDHEN and CDR2 SYDVKM. The CDR3 is 20 amino acids. The CDR3 loop reads CASSLVLGTSGRSPWETQYF. The CDR3 DNA sequence: TGTGCCAGCAGTTTAGTGCTAGGGACTAGCGGGAGGTCCCCCTGGGAGACCCAGTACTTC.

The J gene is TRBJ2-3, the V gene TRBV5-1; 7 bases line up with TRBD1. Germline values: CDR1 SGHRS, CDR2 YFSETQ. The CDR3 is made up of 15 amino acids. The junction had 6 bases not matched to a gene; V was cut back by 0 bases and J by 5 bases. The chain's CDR3 is CASSLVRGRGDTQYF. The CDR3 nucleotides read TGCGCCAGCAGCTTGGTGAGGGGGCGTGGAGATACGCAGTATTTT. Combining the CDR3 with reference TRBV5-1 and TRBJ2-3 gives the whole variable domain KAGVTQTPRYLIKTRGQQVTLSCSPISGHRSVSWYQQTPGQGLQFLFEYFSETQRNKGNFPGRFSGRQFSNSRSEMNVSTLELGDSALYLCASSLVRGRGDTQYFGPGTRLTVL.